This TCR beta chain was retrieved from a study of T cell changes during pregnancy in multiple sclerosis. This table comes from immunoSEQ multiplex PCR, and its TCRdb copy is limited to in-frame clones, with some not included. This table has 23,000 or so clones, more than 80% appearing once. V was clipped by 5 bases and J by 4 bases, with 12 bases between them. Germline CDR1 and CDR2: SGHAT and FQNNGV. The CDR3 has 15 residues. Source: CD8+ T cells from peripheral blood mononuclear cells, taken in the first trimester of pregnancy. The receptor's source is a female donor in good health, enrolled as a control in a pregnancy study. The genes are TRBV11-2 and TRBJ1-6, with a weak D call TRBD1 (6 bases). CDR3: CASSRDNGYNSPLHF. The DNA for the CDR3 is TGTGCCAGCAGCCGGGACAATGGATATAATTCACCCCTCCACTTT.